This is a list of T cell receptor beta chains from one sample in a study of blood T cell repertoires in COVID-19. Sequencing used immunoSEQ multiplex PCR; TCRdb keeps in-frame clones, though not all of them. The sample has approximately 90,000 clones; about three quarters are singletons. Sequenced sample: peripheral blood. The receptors stem from a human donor in a cohort sampled during active COVID-19. CDR3s include the opening cysteine and the closing phenylalanine or tryptophan.

J gene: TRBJ2-3; V gene: TRBV7-9; CDR3 protein: CASSLVAGLGTDTQYF
J gene: TRBJ2-7; V gene: TRBV7-9; CDR3 protein: CASSPRTGGFEQYF
J gene: TRBJ1-5; V gene: TRBV6-1; CDR3 protein: CASSEAGGRNQPQHF
J gene: TRBJ2-1; V gene: TRBV28; CDR3 protein: CASARGNNEQFF
J gene: TRBJ2-3; V gene: TRBV7-3; CDR3 protein: CASSSTPAGSAGDTQYF
J gene: TRBJ2-2; V gene: TRBV9; CDR3 protein: CASSVTSSGELFF
J gene: TRBJ1-1; V gene: TRBV4-1; CDR3 protein: CASSRAGSAFF
J gene: TRBJ1-2; V gene: TRBV5-6; CDR3 protein: CASSGTGYYGYTF
J gene: TRBJ2-7; V gene: TRBV18; CDR3 protein: CASSPLSGRLHEQYF
J gene: TRBJ1-2; V gene: TRBV5-6; CDR3 protein: CASSPILQGARAYGYTF
J gene: TRBJ2-1; V gene: TRBV20-1; CDR3 protein: CSARRNNEQFF
J gene: TRBJ2-5; V gene: TRBV6-5; CDR3 protein: CASRQDYLQETQYF
J gene: TRBJ1-4; V gene: TRBV19; CDR3 protein: CATQKTGGGEKLFF
J gene: TRBJ1-1; V gene: TRBV24-1; CDR3 protein: CATSAGVWTEAFF
J gene: TRBJ2-1; V gene: TRBV28; CDR3 protein: CASSSGAMRNEQFF
J gene: TRBJ2-1; V gene: TRBV4-2; CDR3 protein: CASSPPGVGGLVNEQFF
J gene: TRBJ1-3; V gene: TRBV28; CDR3 protein: CASSLQHGRTLSGNTIYF
J gene: TRBJ2-7; V gene: TRBV21-1; CDR3 protein: CASSKGGSTYEQYF
J gene: TRBJ2-6; V gene: TRBV28; CDR3 protein: CASRTFGTGANVLTF
J gene: TRBJ1-5; V gene: TRBV2; CDR3 protein: CASSDPRLANQPQHF
J gene: TRBJ1-1; V gene: TRBV6-2/TRBV6-3; CDR3 protein: CASSADRWDTEAFF
J gene: TRBJ2-1; V gene: TRBV29-1; CDR3 protein: CSARTGAEQFF
J gene: TRBJ2-7; V gene: TRBV6-5; CDR3 protein: CATKPGQGAWYEQYF
J gene: TRBJ2-4; V gene: TRBV19; CDR3 protein: CASSTRGSALAKNIQYF
J gene: TRBJ1-5; V gene: TRBV7-2; CDR3 protein: CASSFDRGNQPQHF
J gene: TRBJ1-2; V gene: TRBV18; CDR3 protein: CASSPGDIGTVRGYTF
J gene: TRBJ2-2; V gene: TRBV2; CDR3 protein: CASSGRTGSGELFF
J gene: TRBJ1-5; V gene: TRBV28; CDR3 protein: CASSGGDRGNQPQHF
J gene: TRBJ1-1; V gene: TRBV28; CDR3 protein: CASRLGGALKGGPINTEAFF
J gene: TRBJ1-2; V gene: TRBV7-2; CDR3 protein: CASSLTGTGENYGYTF
J gene: TRBJ1-2; V gene: TRBV7-2; CDR3 protein: CASSAQGVRGYTF
J gene: TRBJ2-2; V gene: TRBV2; CDR3 protein: CASSLGQHGELFF
J gene: TRBJ2-5; V gene: TRBV5-1; CDR3 protein: CASSLIPGGANQETQYF
J gene: TRBJ1-4; V gene: TRBV27; CDR3 protein: CASSFGGPGEKLFF
J gene: TRBJ2-7; V gene: TRBV27; CDR3 protein: CASSQRLSYEQYF
J gene: TRBJ1-6; V gene: TRBV11-2; CDR3 protein: CASSGGGRGDNSPLHF
J gene: TRBJ2-5; V gene: TRBV7-7; CDR3 protein: CASSAIPGGGETQYF
J gene: TRBJ2-1; V gene: TRBV5-1; CDR3 protein: CASSPRAGPNNEQFF
J gene: TRBJ2-2; V gene: TRBV28; CDR3 protein: CASLETGNTGELFF
J gene: TRBJ2-1; V gene: TRBV29-1; CDR3 protein: CSVKGLANTYNEQFF
J gene: TRBJ1-2; V gene: TRBV28; CDR3 protein: CASRRPGQGYGYTF